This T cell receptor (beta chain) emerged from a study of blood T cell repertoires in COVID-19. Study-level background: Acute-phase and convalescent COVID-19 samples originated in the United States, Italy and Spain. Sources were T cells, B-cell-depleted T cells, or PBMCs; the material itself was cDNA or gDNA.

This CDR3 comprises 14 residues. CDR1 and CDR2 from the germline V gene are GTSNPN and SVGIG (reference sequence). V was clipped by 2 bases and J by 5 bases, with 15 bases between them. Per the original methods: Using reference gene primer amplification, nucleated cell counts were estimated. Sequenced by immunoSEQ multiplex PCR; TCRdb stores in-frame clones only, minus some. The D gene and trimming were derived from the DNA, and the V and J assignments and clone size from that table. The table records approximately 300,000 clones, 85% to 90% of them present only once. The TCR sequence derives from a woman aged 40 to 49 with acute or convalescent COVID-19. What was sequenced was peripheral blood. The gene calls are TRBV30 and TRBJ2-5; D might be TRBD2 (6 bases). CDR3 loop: CAWSRGYGGETQYF. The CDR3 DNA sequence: TGTGCCTGGAGTCGCGGGTATGGAGGGGAGACCCAGTACTTC.